This T cell receptor beta chain was recorded in a study of blood T cell repertoires in COVID-19. At the level of the study: Donors in the United States, Italy and Spain gave samples during acute or convalescent COVID-19. The cDNA or gDNA used as material had been derived from T cells, B-cell-depleted T cells, or PBMCs.

Methods used by the authors: Reference gene primer amplification gave nucleated cell count estimates. Repertoires were generated with immunoSEQ multiplex PCR, while TCRdb's copy carries only in-frame clones and drops some. V, J and clone size derive from that table, while D and trimming were established from the DNA sequence. The repertoire holds 200,000 or so clones, with around 81% as singletons. This CDR3 is built from 14 residues. The receptor was derived from a man in his forties who had recovered from COVID-19. The rearrangement joins TRBV21-1 to TRBJ1-6; TRBD1, as called in the table, went unchecked against the DNA. TRBV21-1 is recorded as a pseudogene. Sequenced: PBMCs or T cells enriched from blood (not recorded which). The CDR3 nucleotides read TGTGCCAGCAGCGTCCGACAGACTAATTCACCCCTCCACTTT. It translates to CASSVRQTNSPLHF.